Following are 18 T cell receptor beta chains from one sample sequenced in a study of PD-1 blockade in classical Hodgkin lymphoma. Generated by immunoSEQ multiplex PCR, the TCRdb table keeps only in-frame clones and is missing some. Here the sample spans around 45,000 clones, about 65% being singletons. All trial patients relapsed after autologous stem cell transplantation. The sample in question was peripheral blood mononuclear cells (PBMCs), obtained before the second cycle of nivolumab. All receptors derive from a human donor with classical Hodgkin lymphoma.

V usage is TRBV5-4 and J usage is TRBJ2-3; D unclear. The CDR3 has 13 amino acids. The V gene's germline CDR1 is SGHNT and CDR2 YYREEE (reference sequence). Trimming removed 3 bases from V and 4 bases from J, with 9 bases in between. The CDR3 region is CASSSYVADTQYF. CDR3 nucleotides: TGTGCCAGCAGCTCATACGTAGCAGATACGCAGTATTTT.

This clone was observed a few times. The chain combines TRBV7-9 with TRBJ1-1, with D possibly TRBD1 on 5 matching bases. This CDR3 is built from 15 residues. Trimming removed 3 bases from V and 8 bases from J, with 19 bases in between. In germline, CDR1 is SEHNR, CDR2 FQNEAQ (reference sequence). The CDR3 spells CASSLKGSSGSEAFF. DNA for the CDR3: TGTGCCAGCAGCTTGAAGGGGAGTTCTGGCTCGGAAGCTTTCTTT.

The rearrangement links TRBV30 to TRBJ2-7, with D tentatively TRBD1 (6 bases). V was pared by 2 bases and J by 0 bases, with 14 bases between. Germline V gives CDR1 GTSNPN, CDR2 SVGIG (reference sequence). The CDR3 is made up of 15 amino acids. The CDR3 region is CAWSYRARPSYEQYF. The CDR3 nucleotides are TGTGCCTGGAGTTACAGGGCGAGACCCTCCTACGAGCAGTACTTC.

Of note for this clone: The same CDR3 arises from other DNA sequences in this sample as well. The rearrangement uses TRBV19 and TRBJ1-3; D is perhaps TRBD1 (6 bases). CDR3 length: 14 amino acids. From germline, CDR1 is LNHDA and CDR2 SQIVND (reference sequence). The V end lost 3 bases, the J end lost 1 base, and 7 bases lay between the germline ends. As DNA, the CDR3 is TGTGCCAGTAGTATTGGACAGTCTGGAAACACCATATATTTT. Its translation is CASSIGQSGNTIYF.

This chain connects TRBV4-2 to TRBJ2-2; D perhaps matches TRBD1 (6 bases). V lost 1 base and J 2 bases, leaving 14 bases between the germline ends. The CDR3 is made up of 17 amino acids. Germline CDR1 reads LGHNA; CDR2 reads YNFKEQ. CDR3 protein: CASSQGSWTANTGELFF. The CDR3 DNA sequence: TGTGCCAGCAGCCAAGGGAGCTGGACAGCTAACACCGGGGAGCTGTTTTTT.

The CDR3, as DNA: TGTGCCAGCAGGACAGCCGTTATTGAAAAACTGTTTTTT. Protein sequence: CASRTAVIEKLFF. The chain employs TRBV6-1 and TRBJ1-4; the D gene is possibly TRBD1 (5 bases). The CDR3 sequence is 13 residues long. V was pared by 6 bases and J by 7 bases, with 12 bases between. Germline loops: CDR1 MNHNS, CDR2 SASEGT.

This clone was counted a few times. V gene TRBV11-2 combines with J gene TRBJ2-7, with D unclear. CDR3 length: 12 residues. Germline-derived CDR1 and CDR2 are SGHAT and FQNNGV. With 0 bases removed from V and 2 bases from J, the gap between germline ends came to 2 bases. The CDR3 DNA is TGTGCCAGCAGCTTAGATCCCTACGAGCAGTACTTC. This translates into CASSLDPYEQYF.

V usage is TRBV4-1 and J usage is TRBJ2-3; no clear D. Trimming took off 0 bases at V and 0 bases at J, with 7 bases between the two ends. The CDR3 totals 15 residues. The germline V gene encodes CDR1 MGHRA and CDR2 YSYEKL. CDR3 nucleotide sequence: TGCGCCAGCAGCCAAGACCCAGCTAGCACAGATACGCAGTATTTT. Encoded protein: CASSQDPASTDTQYF.

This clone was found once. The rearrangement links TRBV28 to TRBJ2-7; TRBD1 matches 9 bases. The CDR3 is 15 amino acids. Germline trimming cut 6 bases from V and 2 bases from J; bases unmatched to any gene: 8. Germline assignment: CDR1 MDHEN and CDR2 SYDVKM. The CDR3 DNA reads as TGTGCCAGCAGCAACCGGGACAGGGTACCCTACGAGCAGTACTTC. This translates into CASSNRDRVPYEQYF.

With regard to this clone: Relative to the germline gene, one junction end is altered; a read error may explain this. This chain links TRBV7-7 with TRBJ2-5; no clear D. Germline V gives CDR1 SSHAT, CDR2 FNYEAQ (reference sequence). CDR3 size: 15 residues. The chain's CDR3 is CASSLAGGVQETQYF. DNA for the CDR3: TGTGCTAGCAGCTTAGCTGGCGGAGTCCAAGAGACCCAGTACTTC.

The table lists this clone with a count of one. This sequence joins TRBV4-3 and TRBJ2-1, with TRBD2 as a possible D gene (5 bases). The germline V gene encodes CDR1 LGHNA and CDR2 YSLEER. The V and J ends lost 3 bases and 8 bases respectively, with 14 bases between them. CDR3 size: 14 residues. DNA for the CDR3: TGCGCCAGCAGCCATCTTACCCCCGGGGATGAGCAGTTCTTC. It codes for CASSHLTPGDEQFF.

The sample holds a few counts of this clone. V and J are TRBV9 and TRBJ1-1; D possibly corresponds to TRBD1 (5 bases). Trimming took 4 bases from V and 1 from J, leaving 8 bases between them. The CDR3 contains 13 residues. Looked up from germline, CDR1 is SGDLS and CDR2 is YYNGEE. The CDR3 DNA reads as TGTGCCAGCAGCCTCGGACAGAACACTGAAGCTTTCTTT. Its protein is CASSLGQNTEAFF.

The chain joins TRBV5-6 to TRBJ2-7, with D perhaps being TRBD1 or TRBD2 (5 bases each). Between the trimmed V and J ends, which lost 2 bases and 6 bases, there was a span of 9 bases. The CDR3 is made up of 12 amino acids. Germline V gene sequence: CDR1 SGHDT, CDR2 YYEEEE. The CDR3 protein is CASSFGTGEQYF. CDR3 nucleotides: TGTGCCAGCAGCTTCGGGACCGGCGAGCAGTACTTC.

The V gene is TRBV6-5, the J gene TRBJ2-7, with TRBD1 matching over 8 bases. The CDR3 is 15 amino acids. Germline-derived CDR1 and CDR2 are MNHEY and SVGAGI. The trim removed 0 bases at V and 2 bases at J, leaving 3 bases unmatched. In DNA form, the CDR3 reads TGTGCCAGCAGTTACTCGAGGGACAGGACCTACGAGCAGTACTTC. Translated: CASSYSRDRTYEQYF.

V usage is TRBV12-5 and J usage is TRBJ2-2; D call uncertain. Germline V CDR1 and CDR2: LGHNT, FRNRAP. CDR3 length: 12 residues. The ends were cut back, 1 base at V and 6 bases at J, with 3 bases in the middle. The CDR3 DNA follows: TGTGCTAGTGGTTTGGCCGCCGGGGAGCTGTTTTTT. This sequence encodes CASGLAAGELFF.

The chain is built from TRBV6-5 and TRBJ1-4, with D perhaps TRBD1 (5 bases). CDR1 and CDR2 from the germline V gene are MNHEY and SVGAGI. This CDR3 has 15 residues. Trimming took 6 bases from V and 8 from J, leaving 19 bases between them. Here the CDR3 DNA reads TGTGCCAGCAGAGTAGATGGGGGGAGGAAAGAAAAACTGTTTTTT. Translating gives CASRVDGGRKEKLFF.

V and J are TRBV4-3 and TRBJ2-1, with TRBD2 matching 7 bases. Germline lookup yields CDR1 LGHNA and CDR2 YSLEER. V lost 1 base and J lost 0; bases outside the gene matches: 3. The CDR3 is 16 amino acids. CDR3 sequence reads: CASSQAGDYSYNEQFF. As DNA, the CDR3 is TGCGCCAGCAGCCAAGCGGGGGACTACTCCTACAATGAGCAGTTCTTC.

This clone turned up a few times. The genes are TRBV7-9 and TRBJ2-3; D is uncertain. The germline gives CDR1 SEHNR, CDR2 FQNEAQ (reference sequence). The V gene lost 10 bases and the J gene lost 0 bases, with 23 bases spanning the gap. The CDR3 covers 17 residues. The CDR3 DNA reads TGTGCCATCTCGACCCCGACGACTCTTACTAGCACAGATACGCAGTATTTT. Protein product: CAISTPTTLTSTDTQYF.